The entry below gives a single T cell receptor beta chain sequence along with its context. Its target is not known. MiXCR, applied by TCRdb to the 5' RACE reads, yields one record per CDR3 protein. The sample has about 8,000 distinct CDR3 sequences, 8% to 10% seen once. The source of the sample is a study of spatial heterogeneity in lung cancer. The study, taken as a whole, reports: For expanded intratumoral alpha and beta TCRs, counts tracked tumor mutation counts.

As for time point: sample taken at primary tumor resection. Tumor, nontumor lung or frozen PBMC supplied whole RNA, sequenced without sorting. The sequencing here drew on lung tumor tissue, taken at surgery. This receptor was identified in a male donor with early-stage non-small cell lung cancer.

CDR3 sequence reads: CSATTGSSGNTIYF. The CDR3 nucleotides are TGCAGCGCCACGACAGGTAGCTCTGGAAACACCATATATTTT. The chain employs TRBV29-1 and TRBJ1-3; weak D call: TRBD1 (6 bases). Germline CDR1 and CDR2: SQVTM and ANQGSEA. The CDR3 has 14 residues. Trimming shortened V by 7 bases and J by 0 bases, and 13 bases separated the two germline ends.